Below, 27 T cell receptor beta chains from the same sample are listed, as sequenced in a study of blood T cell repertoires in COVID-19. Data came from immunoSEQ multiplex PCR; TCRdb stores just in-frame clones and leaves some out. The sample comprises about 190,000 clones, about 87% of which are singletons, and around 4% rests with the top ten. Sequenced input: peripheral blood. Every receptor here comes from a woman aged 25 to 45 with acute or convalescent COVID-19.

The CDR3 region has the DNA TGTGCCGCCAGCCCAGAGGTCACCGGGGAGCTGTTTTTT. Translated, it gives CAASPEVTGELFF. The gene calls are TRBV7-9 and TRBJ2-2; D gene ambiguous. The V and J ends lost 11 bases and 4 bases respectively, with 14 bases between them. The CDR3 contains 13 residues. The germline CDR1 and CDR2 sequences are SEHNR and FQNEAQ (reference sequence).

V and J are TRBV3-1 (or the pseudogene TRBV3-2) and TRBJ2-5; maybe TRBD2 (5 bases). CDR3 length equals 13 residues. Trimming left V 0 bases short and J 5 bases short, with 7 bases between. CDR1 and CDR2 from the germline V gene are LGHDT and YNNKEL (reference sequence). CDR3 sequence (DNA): TGTGCCAGCAGCCAAGATGGCGGGGAGACCCAGTACTTC. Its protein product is CASSQDGGETQYF.

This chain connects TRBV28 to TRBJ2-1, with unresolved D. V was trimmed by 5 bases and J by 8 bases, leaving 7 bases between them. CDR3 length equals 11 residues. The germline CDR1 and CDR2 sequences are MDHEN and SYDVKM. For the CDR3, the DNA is TGTGCCAGCAGTGAACGGGATGAGCAGTTCTTC. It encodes CASSERDEQFF.

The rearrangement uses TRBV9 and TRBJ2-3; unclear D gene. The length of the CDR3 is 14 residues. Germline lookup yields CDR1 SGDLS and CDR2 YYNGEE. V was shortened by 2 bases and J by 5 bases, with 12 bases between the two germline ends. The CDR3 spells CASSVRISGDTQYF. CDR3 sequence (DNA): TGTGCCAGCAGCGTCCGTATATCGGGAGATACGCAGTATTTT.

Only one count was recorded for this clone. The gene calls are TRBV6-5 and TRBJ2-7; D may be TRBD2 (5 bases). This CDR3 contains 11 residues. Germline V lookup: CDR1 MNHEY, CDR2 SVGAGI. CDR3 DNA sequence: TGTCTCGCGGGTAGCTCCTACGAGCAGTACTTC. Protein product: CLAGSSYEQYF.

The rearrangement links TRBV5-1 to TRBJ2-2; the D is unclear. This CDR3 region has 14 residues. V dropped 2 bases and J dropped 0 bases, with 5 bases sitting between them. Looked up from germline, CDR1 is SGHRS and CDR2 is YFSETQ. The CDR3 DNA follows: TGCGCCAGCAGCTTAGCGCCGAACACCGGGGAGCTGTTTTTT. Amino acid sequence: CASSLAPNTGELFF. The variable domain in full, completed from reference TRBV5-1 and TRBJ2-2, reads KAGVTQTPRYLIKTRGQQVTLSCSPISGHRSVSWYQQTPGQGLQFLFEYFSETQRNKGNFPGRFSGRQFSNSRSEMNVSTLELGDSALYLCASSLAPNTGELFFGEGSRLTVL.

For the CDR3, the DNA is TGTGCCAGCAAACTAGCTAGCACAGATACGCAGTATTTT. This codes for CASKLASTDTQYF. The rearrangement joins TRBV3-1 (or the pseudogene TRBV3-2) to TRBJ2-3; TRBD2 is a possible D gene (6 bases). Germline lookup yields CDR1 LGHDT and CDR2 YNNKEL (reference sequence). Trimming cost V 7 bases and J 0 bases, with 8 bases left between them. This CDR3 is 13 amino acids long.

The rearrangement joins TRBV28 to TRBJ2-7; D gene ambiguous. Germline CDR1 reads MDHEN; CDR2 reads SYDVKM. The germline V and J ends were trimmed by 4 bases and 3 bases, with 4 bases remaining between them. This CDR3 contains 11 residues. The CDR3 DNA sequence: TGTGCCAGCAGTTGGAGCTACGAGCAGTACTTC. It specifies CASSWSYEQYF.

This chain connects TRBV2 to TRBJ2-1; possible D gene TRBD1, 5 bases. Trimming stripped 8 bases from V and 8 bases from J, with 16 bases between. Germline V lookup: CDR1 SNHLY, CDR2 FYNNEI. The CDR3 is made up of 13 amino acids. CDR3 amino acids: CASRQPPGDEQFF. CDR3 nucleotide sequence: TGTGCCAGCCGACAGCCTCCTGGGGATGAGCAGTTCTTC.

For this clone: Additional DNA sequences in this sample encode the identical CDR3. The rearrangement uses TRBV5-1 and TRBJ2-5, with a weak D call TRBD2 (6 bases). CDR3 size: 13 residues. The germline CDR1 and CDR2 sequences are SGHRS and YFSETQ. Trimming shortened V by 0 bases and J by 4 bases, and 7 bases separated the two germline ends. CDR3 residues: CASSLAGGETQYF. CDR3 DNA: TGCGCCAGCAGCTTGGCCGGGGGAGAGACCCAGTACTTC.

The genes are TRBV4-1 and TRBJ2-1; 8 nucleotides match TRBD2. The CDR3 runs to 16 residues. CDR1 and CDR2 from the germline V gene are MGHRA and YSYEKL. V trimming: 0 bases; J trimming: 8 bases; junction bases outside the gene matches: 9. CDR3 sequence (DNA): TGCGCCAGCAGCCAAGATCTCCCAGCGGGAGTCTATGAGCAGTTCTTC. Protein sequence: CASSQDLPAGVYEQFF.

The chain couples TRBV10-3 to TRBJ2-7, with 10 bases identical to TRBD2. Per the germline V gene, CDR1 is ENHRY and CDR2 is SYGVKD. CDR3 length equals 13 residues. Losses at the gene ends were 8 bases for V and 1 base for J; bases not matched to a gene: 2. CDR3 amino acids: CAIGTSESYEQYF. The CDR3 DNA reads TGTGCCATCGGGACTAGCGAATCCTACGAGCAGTACTTC.

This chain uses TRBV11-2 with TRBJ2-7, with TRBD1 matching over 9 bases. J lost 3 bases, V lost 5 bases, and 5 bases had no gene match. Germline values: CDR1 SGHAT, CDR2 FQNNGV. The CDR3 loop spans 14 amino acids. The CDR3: CASSPLGQGYEQYF. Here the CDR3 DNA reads TGTGCCAGCAGCCCCCTGGGACAGGGCTACGAGCAGTACTTC.

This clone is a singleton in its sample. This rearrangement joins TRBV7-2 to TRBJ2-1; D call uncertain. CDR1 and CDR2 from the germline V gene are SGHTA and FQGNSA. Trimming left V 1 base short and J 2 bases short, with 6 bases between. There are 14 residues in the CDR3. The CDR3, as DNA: TGTGCCAGCAGCTTAGGGGCAGCCTACAATGAGCAGTTCTTC. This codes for CASSLGAAYNEQFF.

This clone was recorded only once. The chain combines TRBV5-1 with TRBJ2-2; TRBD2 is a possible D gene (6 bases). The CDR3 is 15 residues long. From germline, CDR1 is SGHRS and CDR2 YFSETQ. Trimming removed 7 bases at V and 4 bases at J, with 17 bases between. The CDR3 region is CASSSVADITGELFF. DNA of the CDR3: TGCGCCAGCTCTTCGGTAGCGGACATCACCGGGGAGCTGTTTTTT.

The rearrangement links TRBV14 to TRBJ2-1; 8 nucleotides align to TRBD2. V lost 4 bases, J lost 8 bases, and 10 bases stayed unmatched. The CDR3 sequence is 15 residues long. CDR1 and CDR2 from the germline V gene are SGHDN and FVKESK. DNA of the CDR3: TGTGCCAGCAGCCGGGATCGCGGGAGGAGGTATGAGCAGTTCTTC. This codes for CASSRDRGRRYEQFF.

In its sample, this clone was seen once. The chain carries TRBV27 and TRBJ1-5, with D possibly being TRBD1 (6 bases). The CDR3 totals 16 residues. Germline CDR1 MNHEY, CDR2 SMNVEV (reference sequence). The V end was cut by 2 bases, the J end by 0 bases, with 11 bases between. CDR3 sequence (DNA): TGTGCCAGCAGTTTAAGGGGGATATTTAGCAATCAGCCCCAGCATTTT. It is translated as CASSLRGIFSNQPQHF.

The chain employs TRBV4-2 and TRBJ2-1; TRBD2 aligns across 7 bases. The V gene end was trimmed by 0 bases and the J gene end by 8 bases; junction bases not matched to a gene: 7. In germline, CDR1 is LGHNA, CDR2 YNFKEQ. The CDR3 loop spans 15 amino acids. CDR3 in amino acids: CASSQDRTSYDEQFF. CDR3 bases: TGTGCCAGCAGCCAAGACCGGACTAGTTACGATGAGCAGTTCTTC.

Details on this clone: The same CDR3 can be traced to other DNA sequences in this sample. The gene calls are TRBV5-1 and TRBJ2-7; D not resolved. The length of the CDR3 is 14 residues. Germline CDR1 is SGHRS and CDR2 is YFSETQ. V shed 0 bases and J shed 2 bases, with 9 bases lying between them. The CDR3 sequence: CASSLAGGPYEQYF. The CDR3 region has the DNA TGCGCCAGCAGCTTGGCGGGTGGCCCCTACGAGCAGTACTTC.

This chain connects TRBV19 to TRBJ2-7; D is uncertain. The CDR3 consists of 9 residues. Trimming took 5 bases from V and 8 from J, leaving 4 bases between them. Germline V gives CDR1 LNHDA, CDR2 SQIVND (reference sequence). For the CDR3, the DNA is TGTGCCAGTAGTGGCAAGCAGTACTTC. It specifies CASSGKQYF.

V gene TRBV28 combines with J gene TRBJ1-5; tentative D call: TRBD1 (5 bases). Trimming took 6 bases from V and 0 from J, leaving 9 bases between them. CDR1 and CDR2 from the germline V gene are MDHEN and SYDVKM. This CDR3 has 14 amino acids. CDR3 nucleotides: TGTGCCAGCAGGATAAGGGGTAGCAATCAGCCCCAGCATTTT. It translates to CASRIRGSNQPQHF.

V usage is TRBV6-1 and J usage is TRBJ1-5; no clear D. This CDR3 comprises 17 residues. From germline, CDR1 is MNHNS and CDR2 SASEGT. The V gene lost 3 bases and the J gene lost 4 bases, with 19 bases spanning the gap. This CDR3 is CASSDRRFEISNQPQHF. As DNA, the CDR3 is TGTGCCAGCAGTGACCGCAGATTTGAAATCTCTAATCAGCCCCAGCATTTT.

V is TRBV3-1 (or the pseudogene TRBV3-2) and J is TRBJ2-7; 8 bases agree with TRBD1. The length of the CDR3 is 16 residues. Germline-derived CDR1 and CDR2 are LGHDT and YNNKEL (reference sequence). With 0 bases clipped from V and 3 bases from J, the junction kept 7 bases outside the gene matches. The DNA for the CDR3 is TGTGCCAGCAGCCAAGACTTGGTTGGACAGGGCTACGAGCAGTACTTC. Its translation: CASSQDLVGQGYEQYF.

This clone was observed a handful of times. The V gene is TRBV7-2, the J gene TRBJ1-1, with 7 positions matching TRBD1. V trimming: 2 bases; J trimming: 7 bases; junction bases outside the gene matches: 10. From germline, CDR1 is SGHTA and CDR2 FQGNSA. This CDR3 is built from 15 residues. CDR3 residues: CASSLLRQGLYEAFF. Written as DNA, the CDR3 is TGTGCCAGCAGCTTACTGAGACAGGGATTATATGAAGCTTTCTTT. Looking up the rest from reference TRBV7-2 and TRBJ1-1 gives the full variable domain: GAGVSQSPSNKVTEKGKDVELRCDPISGHTALYWYRQSLGQGLEFLIYFQGNSAPDKSGLPSDRFSAERTGGSVSTLTIQRTQQEDSAVYLCASSLLRQGLYEAFFGQGTRLTVV.

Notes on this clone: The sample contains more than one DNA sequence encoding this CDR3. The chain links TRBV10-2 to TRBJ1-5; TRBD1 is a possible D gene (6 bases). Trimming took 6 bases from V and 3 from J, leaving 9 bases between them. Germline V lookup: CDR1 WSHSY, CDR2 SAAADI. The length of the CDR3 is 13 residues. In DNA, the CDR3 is TGCGCCAGCAGCGGACAGCTCAATCAGCCCCAGCATTTT. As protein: CASSGQLNQPQHF.

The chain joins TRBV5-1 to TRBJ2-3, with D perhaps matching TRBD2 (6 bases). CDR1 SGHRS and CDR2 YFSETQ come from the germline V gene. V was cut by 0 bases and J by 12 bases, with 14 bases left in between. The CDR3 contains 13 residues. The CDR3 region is CASSLAGRETQYF. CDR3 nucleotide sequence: TGCGCCAGCAGCTTGGCCGGGCGGGAAACCCAGTATTTT. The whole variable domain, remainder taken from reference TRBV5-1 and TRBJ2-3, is KAGVTQTPRYLIKTRGQQVTLSCSPISGHRSVSWYQQTPGQGLQFLFEYFSETQRNKGNFPGRFSGRQFSNSRSEMNVSTLELGDSALYLCASSLAGRETQYFGPGTRLTVL.

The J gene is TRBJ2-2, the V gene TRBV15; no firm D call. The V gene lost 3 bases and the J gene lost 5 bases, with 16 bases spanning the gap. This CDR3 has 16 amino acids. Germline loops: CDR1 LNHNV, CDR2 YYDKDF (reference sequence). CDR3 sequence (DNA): TGTGCCACCAGCAGGACATTCTCTGACAAGACCGGGGAGCTGTTTTTT. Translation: CATSRTFSDKTGELFF. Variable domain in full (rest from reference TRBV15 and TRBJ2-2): DAMVIQNPRYQVTQFGKPVTLSCSQTLNHNVMYWYQQKSSQAPKLLFHYYDKDFNNEADTPDNFQSRRPNTSFCFLDIRSPGLGDTAMYLCATSRTFSDKTGELFFGEGSRLTVL.